The sequence of this T cell receptor (beta chain) was determined in a study of CD8+ T cells in alopecia areata. The CDR3 loop spans 14 amino acids. Germline V gene sequence: CDR1 SGHAT, CDR2 FQNNGV. Deletions cut 1 base from V and 4 bases from J, with 10 bases between. cDNA prepared by RNA extraction and subsequent reverse transcription served as the template for sequencing. Libraries were prepared by immunoSEQ multiplex PCR; TCRdb keeps only in-frame clonotypes and omits some of them. The sample has about 94,000 clones, around three quarters seen once; the top ten hold about 18%. Documented treatment: oral pan-JAK inhibitor, 5-10 mg twice daily. With regard to this clone: Its matching antigen is unknown.

General study findings and limits: Higher clonality than in normal scalp was seen in lesional scalp, especially alopecia totalis/universalis.

This chain connects TRBV11-2 to TRBJ1-1, with a possible D match to TRBD1 (6 bases). The receptor was derived from a human donor with alopecia areata. Material: CD8+ T cells sorted from blood, obtained at week 44, from a patient treated with tofacitinib. The CDR3 reads CASSLAGGGTEAFF. Written as DNA, the CDR3 is TGTGCCAGCAGCTTAGCGGGGGGCGGCACTGAAGCTTTCTTT.